Sequencing of this TCR beta chain was carried out in a study of tumor-infiltrating lymphocytes in glioblastoma multiforme (dated by TCRdb to 2015 to 2018). General notes on the study: Whether intratumoral genomic heterogeneity fosters TIL diversity was tested through joint investigation of somatic mutations, TIL diversity and immune response activity.

The CDR3 covers 14 residues, taking in both the cysteine and the phenylalanine. Only the CDR3 region is kept as DNA, spanning 42 bases read in frame from base 1. Reading the germline V gene gives CDR1 SGHAT and CDR2 FQNNGV. V gives up 1 base and J gives up 3 bases, and the segment between their germline ends measures 7 bases. This clonotype is regarded as large (0.1 to 1%). This receptor's antigen is unknown. Qualities for individual bases were not recorded, and no much larger clone is one base off. Total RNA was isolated from peripheral blood mononuclear cells with TRIzol reagent and was purified using the RNeasy kit. Every RNA sample had an OD 260/280 ratio above 1.9 and an RNA integrity number above 6.5. TCRB libraries were built from RNA via three nested multiplex PCR rounds using a modified ARM-PCR protocol with multiple V-beta primers and a C-beta primer. TCRB-specific cDNA was synthesized from about 0.5 ug total RNA with ProtoScript II Reverse Transcriptase and a C-beta primer. The description of the TCRB libraries did not include any unique molecular identifiers. In the third PCR, barcodes and adapters were added over around 24 cycles with Deep VentR (exo-) polymerase, after which 250-500 bp bands were gel purified. An Illumina HiSeq 2500 generating 250 bp paired-end reads was used to sequence the TCRB libraries. Processing in the source paper ran as follows. Trimmomatic was used to clean reads, FLASH to merge reads, MiGEC to assign V, D and J segments, and VDJtools to perform the analysis. Repertoire diversity was quantified with the Shannon-Wiener diversity index calculated using VDJtools. TCRdb cleaned the public reads at Q25 with fastp, built clones with MiXCR and kept in-frame beta chains. Merged by CDR3 protein, the rows form single entries marked with the most common genes and DNA. TCRdb's processing, not the authors', yielded these V and J calls. The sample table shows approximately 20,000 distinct CDR3 sequences, and around 68% are seen once. In total, the top ten clones hold roughly 18% of the sample.

Points the paper makes about the study in general: T cells were not sorted into functional subsets, which the authors noted as a future improvement. Generalizability was limited because only one glioblastoma patient was included in the TCR and somatic mutation analysis. Because T cells carry unequal numbers of TCR transcripts, RNA-based TCR sequencing may distort clone frequencies.

The V and J segments used are TRBV11-2 and TRBJ2-1; the D gene assignment is ambiguous. The sample taken for sequencing was peripheral blood. The receptor was derived from a male donor with glioblastoma. The DNA reads as follows: TGTGCCAGCAGCTTAGGGGTCGACTACAATGAGCAGTTCTTC. This yields the protein CASSLGVDYNEQFF.